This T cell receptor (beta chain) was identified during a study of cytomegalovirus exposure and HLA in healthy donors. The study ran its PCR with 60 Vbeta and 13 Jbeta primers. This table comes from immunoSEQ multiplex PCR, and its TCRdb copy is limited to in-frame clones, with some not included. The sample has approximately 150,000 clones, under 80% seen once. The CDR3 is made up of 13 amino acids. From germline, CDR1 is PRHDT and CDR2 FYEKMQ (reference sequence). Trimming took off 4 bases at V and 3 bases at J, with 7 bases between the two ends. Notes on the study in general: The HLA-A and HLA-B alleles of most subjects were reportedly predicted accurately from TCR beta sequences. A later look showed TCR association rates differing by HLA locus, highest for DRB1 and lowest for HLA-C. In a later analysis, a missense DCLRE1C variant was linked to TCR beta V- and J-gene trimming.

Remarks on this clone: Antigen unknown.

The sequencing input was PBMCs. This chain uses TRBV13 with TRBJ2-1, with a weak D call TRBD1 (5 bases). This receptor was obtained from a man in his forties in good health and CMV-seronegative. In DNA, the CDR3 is TGTGCCAGCAGCTCCGACAGCTACAATGAGCAGTTCTTC. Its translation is CASSSDSYNEQFF.